The rows below give T cell receptor beta chains drawn from one sample of a study of PD-1 blockade in classical Hodgkin lymphoma. Clones were sequenced by immunoSEQ multiplex PCR, and TCRdb holds only the in-frame ones, with some missing. This table has roughly 96,000 clones, roughly 87% appearing once. The sequences come from peripheral blood mononuclear cells (PBMCs), collected before the second cycle of nivolumab. All receptors come from a human donor with classical Hodgkin lymphoma. CDR3s include the opening cysteine and the closing phenylalanine or tryptophan. Each record gives: CDR3 length, D gene, J gene, V gene, clone size, CDR3 DNA, CDR3 protein. A D gene is named only where the DNA matches it firmly. Clone size is stated in some rows and not others, as once, few, many or a class when expanded.

cdr3_length: 13; d_call: .; j_call: TRBJ2-7; v_call: TRBV7-9; clone_size: .; cdr3_nt: TGTGCCAGCAGCTTAGGGAATGGGTACGAGCAGTACTTC; cdr3_aa: CASSLGNGYEQYF
cdr3_length: 13; d_call: .; j_call: TRBJ1-2; v_call: TRBV5-1; clone_size: few; cdr3_nt: TGCGCCAGCAGCTCTACAGGAGCTTATGGCTACACCTTC; cdr3_aa: CASSSTGAYGYTF
cdr3_length: 13; d_call: TRBD2; j_call: TRBJ2-2; v_call: TRBV29-1; clone_size: once; cdr3_nt: TGCAGCGTGAGCGGGGGGGCCTCCGGGGAGCTGTTTTTT; cdr3_aa: CSVSGGASGELFF
cdr3_length: 15; d_call: TRBD1; j_call: TRBJ2-5; v_call: TRBV27; clone_size: .; cdr3_nt: TGTGCCAGCAGCGAAGGGACAGGGGGTCGAGAGACCCAGTACTTC; cdr3_aa: CASSEGTGGRETQYF
cdr3_length: 14; d_call: .; j_call: TRBJ1-1; v_call: TRBV9; clone_size: few; cdr3_nt: TGTGCCAGCAGCGTTAACTGGGAGAACACTGAAGCTTTCTTT; cdr3_aa: CASSVNWENTEAFF
cdr3_length: 15; d_call: .; j_call: TRBJ2-3; v_call: TRBV9; clone_size: .; cdr3_nt: TGTGCCAGCAGCGTGGAATCGGGGAGCACAGATACGCAGTATTTT; cdr3_aa: CASSVESGSTDTQYF
cdr3_length: 14; d_call: .; j_call: TRBJ2-7; v_call: TRBV18; clone_size: .; cdr3_nt: TGTGCCAGCTCCCCAGACACGGAAATCTACGAGCAGTACTTC; cdr3_aa: CASSPDTEIYEQYF
cdr3_length: 17; d_call: TRBD2; j_call: TRBJ2-5; v_call: TRBV11-2; clone_size: .; cdr3_nt: TGTGCCAGCAGCTTAGTGTTGGGAGGGCCAGTAGGGGAGACCCAGTACTTC; cdr3_aa: CASSLVLGGPVGETQYF
cdr3_length: 12; d_call: .; j_call: TRBJ2-3; v_call: TRBV18; clone_size: few; cdr3_nt: TGTGCCAGCTCACCGCGGCGGGATACGCAGTATTTT; cdr3_aa: CASSPRRDTQYF
cdr3_length: 13; d_call: .; j_call: TRBJ2-7; v_call: TRBV7-6; clone_size: once; cdr3_nt: TGTGCCAGCAGCTTAGCGACTAGGGGCGAGCAGTACTTC; cdr3_aa: CASSLATRGEQYF
cdr3_length: 13; d_call: .; j_call: TRBJ2-1; v_call: TRBV10-3; clone_size: .; cdr3_nt: TGTGCCATCAGTCCCAGCTCCTACAATGAGCAGTTCTTC; cdr3_aa: CAISPSSYNEQFF
cdr3_length: 14; d_call: TRBD2; j_call: TRBJ2-3; v_call: TRBV5-1; clone_size: .; cdr3_nt: TGCGCCAGCAGCTCGGGACTAGCGGTAGATACGCAGTATTTT; cdr3_aa: CASSSGLAVDTQYF
cdr3_length: 14; d_call: TRBD2; j_call: TRBJ2-2; v_call: TRBV19; clone_size: .; cdr3_nt: TGTGCCACCCTAGCGGGAGACAGAGGCGGGGAGCTGTTTTTT; cdr3_aa: CATLAGDRGGELFF
cdr3_length: 15; d_call: .; j_call: TRBJ1-1; v_call: TRBV5-1; clone_size: .; cdr3_nt: TGCGCCAGCAGCGCCGAGGGGAGGAAGCACACTGAAGCTTTCTTT; cdr3_aa: CASSAEGRKHTEAFF
cdr3_length: 14; d_call: TRBD1; j_call: TRBJ2-7; v_call: TRBV4-1; clone_size: once; cdr3_nt: TGCGCCAGCAGCCAGGGGACAGGAACCTACGAGCAGTACTTC; cdr3_aa: CASSQGTGTYEQYF
cdr3_length: 15; d_call: TRBD1; j_call: TRBJ2-7; v_call: TRBV6-5; clone_size: .; cdr3_nt: TGTGCCAGCAGCCTCCTTGACAGGGGGATCTACGAGCAGTACTTC; cdr3_aa: CASSLLDRGIYEQYF
cdr3_length: 20; d_call: .; j_call: TRBJ1-1; v_call: TRBV4-1; clone_size: .; cdr3_nt: TGCGCCAGCAGCCAAGACGCCTCCTTACAGGGAAGTCTTGGAGACACTGAAGCTTTCTTT; cdr3_aa: CASSQDASLQGSLGDTEAFF
cdr3_length: 11; d_call: .; j_call: TRBJ1-3; v_call: TRBV6-1; clone_size: .; cdr3_nt: TGTGCCACACAACAAGGTCACACCATATATTTT; cdr3_aa: CATQQGHTIYF
cdr3_length: 16; d_call: .; j_call: TRBJ1-6; v_call: TRBV5-4; clone_size: .; cdr3_nt: TGTGCCAGCAGCGCTAAATCAGGGTTAGTGAATTCACCCCTCCACTTT; cdr3_aa: CASSAKSGLVNSPLHF
cdr3_length: 15; d_call: TRBD1; j_call: TRBJ1-2; v_call: TRBV5-1; clone_size: .; cdr3_nt: TGCGCCAGCAGCTTGGCGACAGGGGGCGACTATGGCTACACCTTC; cdr3_aa: CASSLATGGDYGYTF
cdr3_length: 13; d_call: .; j_call: TRBJ1-1; v_call: TRBV11-2; clone_size: .; cdr3_nt: TGTGCCAGCAGCTTAGGATCGAACACTGAAGCTTTCTTT; cdr3_aa: CASSLGSNTEAFF
cdr3_length: 14; d_call: .; j_call: TRBJ1-6; v_call: TRBV18; clone_size: .; cdr3_nt: TGTGCCAGCTCACCAGGGACGGGGAATTCACCCCTCCACTTT; cdr3_aa: CASSPGTGNSPLHF
cdr3_length: 17; d_call: TRBD1; j_call: TRBJ1-4; v_call: TRBV28; clone_size: .; cdr3_nt: TGTGCCAGCAGTTTATGGACAGGGCTCTGGGGGAATGAAAAACTGTTTTTT; cdr3_aa: CASSLWTGLWGNEKLFF
cdr3_length: 16; d_call: .; j_call: TRBJ1-5; v_call: TRBV28; clone_size: .; cdr3_nt: TGTGCCAGCAGTCTAACCCGTCAGGGGTCCGGTGGGCCCCAGCATTTT; cdr3_aa: CASSLTRQGSGGPQHF
cdr3_length: 17; d_call: TRBD1; j_call: TRBJ1-1; v_call: TRBV7-9; clone_size: .; cdr3_nt: TGTGCCAGCAGCTTAGAGACAGGGGGCTTCCTGAACACTGAAGCTTTCTTT; cdr3_aa: CASSLETGGFLNTEAFF
cdr3_length: 14; d_call: .; j_call: TRBJ2-2; v_call: TRBV28; clone_size: once; cdr3_nt: TGTGCCAGCAGTTTCTTCCAAGGAGCCGGGGAGCTGTTTTTT; cdr3_aa: CASSFFQGAGELFF
cdr3_length: 16; d_call: TRBD1; j_call: TRBJ2-7; v_call: TRBV27; clone_size: .; cdr3_nt: TGTGCCAGCAGTTCATATATGGGACAGGGTTCCTACGAGCAGTACTTC; cdr3_aa: CASSSYMGQGSYEQYF
cdr3_length: 16; d_call: TRBD2; j_call: TRBJ2-3; v_call: TRBV4-1; clone_size: .; cdr3_nt: TGCGCCAGCAGCCAAGAGGAACTAGCGGTTCGAGATACGCAGTATTTT; cdr3_aa: CASSQEELAVRDTQYF
cdr3_length: 13; d_call: .; j_call: TRBJ1-6; v_call: TRBV15; clone_size: few; cdr3_nt: TGTGCCACCAGCAGAGATGATAATTCACCCCTCCACTTT; cdr3_aa: CATSRDDNSPLHF
cdr3_length: 15; d_call: TRBD2; j_call: TRBJ2-3; v_call: TRBV11-2; clone_size: .; cdr3_nt: TGTGCCAGCAGCCCAGGACTAGCGGGGACAGATACGCAGTATTTT; cdr3_aa: CASSPGLAGTDTQYF
cdr3_length: 11; d_call: .; j_call: TRBJ2-2; v_call: TRBV7-9; clone_size: few; cdr3_nt: TGTGCCAGCAGCCTCACCGGGGAGCTGTTTTTT; cdr3_aa: CASSLTGELFF
cdr3_length: 13; d_call: .; j_call: TRBJ2-1; v_call: TRBV7-8; clone_size: .; cdr3_nt: TGTGCCAGCAGCCCGGGTACCTACAATGAGCAGTTCTTC; cdr3_aa: CASSPGTYNEQFF
cdr3_length: 15; d_call: .; j_call: TRBJ1-3; v_call: TRBV11-2; clone_size: .; cdr3_nt: TGTGCCAGCAGCTTTCAGGGGAACCTTGGAAACACCATATATTTT; cdr3_aa: CASSFQGNLGNTIYF
cdr3_length: 14; d_call: .; j_call: TRBJ2-3; v_call: TRBV18; clone_size: .; cdr3_nt: TGTGCCAGCTCAATGCCGCCTCCCGCAGATACGCAGTATTTT; cdr3_aa: CASSMPPPADTQYF
cdr3_length: 16; d_call: TRBD1; j_call: TRBJ1-2; v_call: TRBV7-3; clone_size: .; cdr3_nt: TGTGCCAGCAGAAAGAAGCAGGGGGCGCCCAGCTATGGCTACACCTTC; cdr3_aa: CASRKKQGAPSYGYTF
cdr3_length: 15; d_call: .; j_call: TRBJ1-3; v_call: TRBV7-2; clone_size: .; cdr3_nt: TGTGCCAGCAGCTTAGACAGGGCATCAGGAAACACCATATATTTT; cdr3_aa: CASSLDRASGNTIYF
cdr3_length: 12; d_call: .; j_call: TRBJ1-1; v_call: TRBV11-2; clone_size: few; cdr3_nt: TGTGCCAGCACCTCTTTCAGGACTGAAGCTTTCTTT; cdr3_aa: CASTSFRTEAFF
cdr3_length: 14; d_call: .; j_call: TRBJ1-1; v_call: TRBV7-9; clone_size: once; cdr3_nt: TGTGCCAGCAGCCCTACCCACAGGAACACTGAAGCTTTCTTT; cdr3_aa: CASSPTHRNTEAFF
cdr3_length: 13; d_call: .; j_call: TRBJ2-7; v_call: TRBV28; clone_size: .; cdr3_nt: TGTGCCAGCAGGAGGACTGGCTCCTACGAGCAGTACTTC; cdr3_aa: CASRRTGSYEQYF
cdr3_length: 16; d_call: TRBD1; j_call: TRBJ2-7; v_call: TRBV5-1; clone_size: .; cdr3_nt: TGCGCCAGCAGCTTAGGATGGACAGGGGGCTTCGACGAGCAGTACTTC; cdr3_aa: CASSLGWTGGFDEQYF
cdr3_length: 13; d_call: .; j_call: TRBJ2-7; v_call: TRBV29-1; clone_size: once; cdr3_nt: TGCAGCGTTGAAGAGGGTCCCCCCTACGAGCAGTACTTC; cdr3_aa: CSVEEGPPYEQYF
cdr3_length: 11; d_call: .; j_call: TRBJ1-4; v_call: TRBV5-4; clone_size: few; cdr3_nt: TGTGCCAGCAGCAGGGGATCGGAACTGTTTTTT; cdr3_aa: CASSRGSELFF
cdr3_length: 15; d_call: .; j_call: TRBJ2-7; v_call: TRBV27; clone_size: .; cdr3_nt: TGTGCCAGCAGTTTGAGGGGATTCAGCTCCTACGAGCAGTACTTC; cdr3_aa: CASSLRGFSSYEQYF
cdr3_length: 14; d_call: .; j_call: TRBJ2-7; v_call: TRBV5-8; clone_size: .; cdr3_nt: TGTGCCAGCAGCCCTGCACCGAGCTCCTACGAGCAGTACTTC; cdr3_aa: CASSPAPSSYEQYF
cdr3_length: 12; d_call: .; j_call: TRBJ2-3; v_call: TRBV9; clone_size: .; cdr3_nt: TGTGCCAGCAGCGTAGAGAGGGATACGCAGTATTTT; cdr3_aa: CASSVERDTQYF
cdr3_length: 15; d_call: .; j_call: TRBJ2-1; v_call: TRBV6-4; clone_size: .; cdr3_nt: TGTGCCAGCAGTGAATCCGGTAGCTCCTACAATGAGCAGTTCTTC; cdr3_aa: CASSESGSSYNEQFF
cdr3_length: 15; d_call: TRBD1; j_call: TRBJ1-2; v_call: TRBV10-3; clone_size: .; cdr3_nt: TGTGCCATCAGTAAAGACAGGGGCGCTAACTATGGCTACACCTTC; cdr3_aa: CAISKDRGANYGYTF
cdr3_length: 14; d_call: .; j_call: TRBJ2-7; v_call: TRBV28; clone_size: .; cdr3_nt: TGTGCCAGCAGAAGCACTACAGGGTTCTACGAGCAGTACTTC; cdr3_aa: CASRSTTGFYEQYF
cdr3_length: 17; d_call: TRBD1; j_call: TRBJ2-5; v_call: TRBV5-5; clone_size: .; cdr3_nt: TGTGCCAGCAGCTGGGACAGGGAGGGCCGGCACCAAGAGACCCAGTACTTC; cdr3_aa: CASSWDREGRHQETQYF
cdr3_length: 12; d_call: .; j_call: TRBJ2-7; v_call: TRBV14; clone_size: few; cdr3_nt: TGTGCCAGCAGCCCAAGCCCCTACGAGCAGTACTTC; cdr3_aa: CASSPSPYEQYF
cdr3_length: 11; d_call: .; j_call: TRBJ1-2; v_call: TRBV20-1; clone_size: few; cdr3_nt: TGCAGTGCTAGAGGGGTGTATGGCTACACCTTC; cdr3_aa: CSARGVYGYTF